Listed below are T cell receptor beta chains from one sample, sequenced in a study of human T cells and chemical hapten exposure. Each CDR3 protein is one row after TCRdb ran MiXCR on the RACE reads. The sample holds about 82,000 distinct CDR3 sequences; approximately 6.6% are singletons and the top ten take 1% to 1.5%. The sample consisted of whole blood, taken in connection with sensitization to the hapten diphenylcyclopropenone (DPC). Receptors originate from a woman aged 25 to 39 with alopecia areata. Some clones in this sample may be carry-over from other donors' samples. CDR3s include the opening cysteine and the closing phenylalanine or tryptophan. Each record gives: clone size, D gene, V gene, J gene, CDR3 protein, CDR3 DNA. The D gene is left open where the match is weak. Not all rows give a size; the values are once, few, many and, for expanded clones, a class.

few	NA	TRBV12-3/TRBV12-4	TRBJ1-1	CASNLGGSETEAFF	TGTGCCAGCAATTTAGGGGGTAGTGAAACTGAAGCTTTCTTT
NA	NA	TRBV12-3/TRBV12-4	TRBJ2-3	CASSPGLGRAGDTQYF	TGTGCCAGCAGTCCAGGATTGGGTCGGGCCGGAGATACGCAGTATTTT
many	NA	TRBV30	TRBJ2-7	CAWTDNPYEQYF	TGTGCCTGGACGGACAACCCCTACGAGCAGTACTTC
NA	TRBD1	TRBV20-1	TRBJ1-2	CSPGQTSYGYTF	TGCAGCCCGGGACAGACGTCCTATGGCTACACCTTC
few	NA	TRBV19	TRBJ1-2	CASSSPLGVAGANYGYTF	TGTGCCAGTAGTAGCCCTCTGGGGGTCGCAGGGGCGAACTATGGCTACACCTTC
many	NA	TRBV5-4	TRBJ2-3	CASSLEMLRGSQYF	TGTGCCAGCAGCTTGGAAATGCTGCGGGGCTCTCAGTATTTT
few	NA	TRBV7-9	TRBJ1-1	CASSFDLVRGTEAFF	TGTGCCAGCAGCTTCGATTTAGTCCGGGGGACTGAAGCTTTCTTT
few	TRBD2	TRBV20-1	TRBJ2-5	CSARAPRGLAGVQETQYF	TGCAGTGCTAGAGCCCCTAGGGGACTAGCGGGGGTACAAGAGACCCAGTACTTC
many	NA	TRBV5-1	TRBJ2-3	CASSLADTDTQYF	TGCGCCAGCAGCTTGGCCGACACAGATACGCAGTATTTT
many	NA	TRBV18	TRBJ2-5	CASSLITRKETQYF	TGTGCCAGCTCACTAATAACCAGGAAGGAGACCCAGTACTTC
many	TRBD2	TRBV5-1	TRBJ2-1	CASSLVSGGGTYNEQFF	TGCGCCAGCAGCTTGGTCTCGGGCGGGGGGACTTACAATGAGCAGTTCTTC
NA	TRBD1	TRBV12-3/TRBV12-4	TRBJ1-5	CASRRTGGYQPQHF	TGTGCCAGCAGAAGGACAGGGGGCTATCAGCCCCAGCATTTT
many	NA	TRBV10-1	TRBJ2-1	CASSESPYNEQFF	TGCGCCAGCAGTGAGTCGCCCTACAATGAGCAGTTCTTC
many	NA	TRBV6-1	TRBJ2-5	CASSALTETQYF	TGTGCCAGCAGTGCCCTAACCGAGACCCAGTACTTC
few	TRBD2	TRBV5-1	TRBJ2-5	CASSLGSGGGQETQYF	TGCGCCAGCAGCTTGGGAAGCGGGGGAGGGCAAGAGACCCAGTACTTC
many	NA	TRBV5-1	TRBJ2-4	CASTSSGGDKNIQYF	TGCGCCAGCACCTCATCGGGGGGCGACAAAAACATTCAGTACTTC
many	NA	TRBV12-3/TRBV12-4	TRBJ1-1	CASSFDFGAGPNTEAFF	TGTGCCAGCAGTTTTGACTTTGGCGCGGGGCCAAACACTGAAGCTTTCTTT
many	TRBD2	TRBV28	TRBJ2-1	CASRGGDSYNEQFF	TGTGCCAGCAGGGGGGGGGACTCCTACAATGAGCAGTTCTTC